This passage covers 4 T cell receptor beta chains from one sample sequenced in a study of blood T cell repertoires in COVID-19. Sequencing was performed with immunoSEQ multiplex PCR; in TCRdb, only in-frame clones are kept and a portion is missing. The sample records 250,000 to 400,000 clones, approximately 88% being singletons. Sequencing was performed on peripheral blood. Every receptor here comes from a woman under 40 with COVID-19, enrolled during active disease.

Notes on this clone: This sample also contains other DNA sequences that code for the same CDR3. The chain uses TRBV5-1 and TRBJ1-4; 8 bases align to TRBD1. Unmatched junction bases numbered 2, after V lost 4 bases and J lost 0 bases. CDR1 is SGHRS, CDR2 YFSETQ, per germline. This CDR3 has 15 amino acids. The CDR3 DNA is TGCGCCAGCAGCGGACAGGGAGCAACTAATGAAAAACTGTTTTTT. It yields the protein CASSGQGATNEKLFF.

The V call is TRBV27, the J call TRBJ1-1; 8 nucleotides align to TRBD1. Trimming cost V 4 bases and J 0 bases; bases outside gene matches: 4. Germline V gene lookup returns CDR1 MNHEY and CDR2 SMNVEV (reference sequence). The CDR3 loop spans 15 amino acids. The CDR3 reads CASSYRGGVNTEAFF. In nucleotides, the CDR3 is TGTGCCAGCAGTTACAGGGGGGGGGTGAACACTGAAGCTTTCTTT.

Only a few counts were recorded for this clone. The gene calls are TRBV7-9 and TRBJ2-7, with D hard to call. The V end lost 3 bases, the J end lost 0 bases, and 9 bases lay between the germline ends. Germline CDR1 is SEHNR and CDR2 is FQNEAQ (reference sequence). CDR3 length: 14 residues. CDR3 protein: CASSFDRSSYEQYF. In DNA, the CDR3 is TGTGCCAGCAGCTTTGACCGGAGCTCCTACGAGCAGTACTTC.

The chain recombines TRBV2 with TRBJ2-4; weak D call: TRBD1 (6 bases). Germline V gene lookup returns CDR1 SNHLY and CDR2 FYNNEI. The CDR3 extends over 12 amino acids. Trimming removed 6 bases from V and 6 bases from J, with 9 bases in between. The CDR3 DNA follows: TGTGCCAGCAGGGCAGGGGCAAACATTCAGTACTTC. Its protein product is CASRAGANIQYF.